The 28 T cell receptor beta chains below come from one sample, sequenced in a study of cytomegalovirus exposure and HLA in healthy donors. The PCR used 60 Vbeta and 13 Jbeta primers. Libraries were prepared by immunoSEQ multiplex PCR; TCRdb keeps only in-frame clonotypes and omits some of them. This sample has around 120,000 clones, with around 80% found just once. Sequenced: PBMCs. The source of these receptors is a woman aged 45-59 years in good health and CMV-seronegative.

The chain has TRBV6-5 and TRBJ1-1, with a possible D match to TRBD1 (6 bases). Germline lookup yields CDR1 MNHEY and CDR2 SVGAGI. Trimming cost V 5 bases and J 5 bases, with 15 bases left between them. The CDR3 is made up of 14 amino acids. DNA for the CDR3: TGTGCCAGCAGTCCTCAACAGGGTTTAACTGAAGCTTTCTTT. Its translation: CASSPQQGLTEAFF.

The V call is TRBV19, the J call TRBJ2-1, with 11 bases aligning to TRBD2. The CDR3 extends over 15 amino acids. J gave up 6 bases and V 4 bases, and 5 bases lay outside the gene matches. In germline, CDR1 is LNHDA, CDR2 SQIVND (reference sequence). CDR3 sequence: CASSRFSGRANEQFF. The CDR3 nucleotides read TGTGCCAGTAGTAGGTTTAGCGGGAGGGCCAATGAGCAGTTCTTC.

This chain connects TRBV7-2 to TRBJ1-4; TRBD1 agrees at 10 bases. J was trimmed by 8 bases and V by 2 bases; bases with no gene match: 14. Per the germline V gene, CDR1 is SGHTA and CDR2 is FQGNSA. CDR3 length: 18 residues. The CDR3 region is CASSLLVGPGTGDEKLFF. The CDR3, as DNA: TGTGCCAGCAGCTTACTGGTTGGACCCGGGACAGGGGACGAAAAACTGTTTTTT. Filled out from reference TRBV7-2 and TRBJ1-4, the complete variable domain reads GAGVSQSPSNKVTEKGKDVELRCDPISGHTALYWYRQSLGQGLEFLIYFQGNSAPDKSGLPSDRFSAERTGGSVSTLTIQRTQQEDSAVYLCASSLLVGPGTGDEKLFFGSGTQLSVL.

V and J are TRBV9 and TRBJ2-1; TRBD2 matches at 7 bases. This CDR3 is built from 17 residues. Germline V gene data show CDR1 as SGDLS and CDR2 as YYNGEE. Trimming at V came to 3 bases and at J to 4 bases, leaving 13 bases not matched to a gene. Here the CDR3 DNA reads TGTGCCAGCAGCGATCCTCCGGGGAGGGGAGGTTACAATGAGCAGTTCTTC. This sequence encodes CASSDPPGRGGYNEQFF.

The rearrangement joins TRBV20-1 to TRBJ2-1; D unresolved. The germline V gene has CDR1 DFQATT and CDR2 SNEGSKA (reference sequence). There are 11 residues in the CDR3. V was shortened by 2 bases and J by 9 bases, with 8 bases between the two germline ends. CDR3 coding DNA: TGCAGTGCTAGAATAATTCTTGAGCAGTTCTTC. Protein product: CSARIILEQFF.

This chain links TRBV7-3 with TRBJ1-1; possible D gene TRBD1, 5 bases. CDR3 length equals 13 residues. From germline, CDR1 is SGHTA and CDR2 FQGTGA. Trimming removed 5 bases at V and 8 bases at J, with 15 bases between. The CDR3 protein is CASSQGNVGEAFF. As DNA, the CDR3 is TGTGCCAGCAGCCAGGGTAATGTGGGAGAAGCTTTCTTT.

This chain links TRBV7-8 with TRBJ2-7; perhaps TRBD1 as D (6 bases). Germline V gives CDR1 SGHVS, CDR2 FQNEAQ. The CDR3 has 15 amino acids. Deletions cut 5 bases from V and 5 bases from J, with 19 bases between. The CDR3 coding sequence is TGTGCCAGCAGCCAAACAGGGCCTCCGCGGCACGAGCAGTACTTC. Residues: CASSQTGPPRHEQYF.

This chain joins TRBV6-1 and TRBJ1-6; 7 nucleotides agree with TRBD1. The CDR3 contains 13 residues. Germline loops: CDR1 MNHNS, CDR2 SASEGT. The junction had 7 bases not matched to a gene; V was cut back by 10 bases and J by 7 bases. CDR3 sequence reads: CATSGTENSPLHF. The CDR3 bases are TGTGCCACTTCCGGGACAGAGAATTCACCCCTCCACTTT.

This clone was detected only a few times. This sequence joins TRBV28 and TRBJ2-2; tentatively, D is TRBD2 (6 bases). The V and J ends lost 3 bases and 2 bases respectively, with 10 bases between them. Germline CDR1 MDHEN, CDR2 SYDVKM. CDR3 length equals 15 residues. DNA for the CDR3: TGTGCCAGCAGTTTGGGGGGAGCTAACACCGGGGAGCTGTTTTTT. It specifies CASSLGGANTGELFF.

The V gene is TRBV19, the J gene TRBJ2-5; TRBD2 agrees at 10 bases. Per the germline V gene, CDR1 is LNHDA and CDR2 is SQIVND (reference sequence). This CDR3 contains 15 residues. Trimming cost V 4 bases and J 2 bases; bases outside gene matches: 4. CDR3 sequence: CASSTSSGSQETQYF. The CDR3, as DNA: TGTGCCAGTAGTACCTCTAGCGGGAGTCAAGAGACCCAGTACTTC.

The chain recombines TRBV7-9 with TRBJ1-5, with D uncertain. The CDR3 has 14 residues. Germline-derived CDR1 and CDR2 are SEHNR and FQNEAQ (reference sequence). Trimming shortened V by 1 base and J by 5 bases, and 9 bases separated the two germline ends. CDR3 protein: CASSLGHPDQPQHF. CDR3 sequence (DNA): TGTGCCAGCAGCTTAGGACACCCAGATCAGCCCCAGCATTTT.

The chain uses TRBV5-5 and TRBJ1-2, with a tentative D call TRBD1 (6 bases). Deletions cut 2 bases from V and 1 base from J, with 9 bases between. Germline CDR1 SGHKS, CDR2 YYEKEE (reference sequence). CDR3 length equals 14 residues. CDR3 coding DNA: TGTGCCAGCAGCTTAACAGGGATTAACTATGGCTACACCTTC. It codes for CASSLTGINYGYTF.

This clone has just a few counts. The chain joins TRBV7-9 to TRBJ1-4; 7 bases fit TRBD1. In germline, CDR1 is SEHNR, CDR2 FQNEAQ (reference sequence). V gave up 1 base and J gave up 4 bases; unmatched junction bases: 0. The length of the CDR3 is 14 residues. In nucleotides, the CDR3 is TGTGCCAGCAGCTTAGGACAGGGTAATGAAAAACTGTTTTTT. Residues: CASSLGQGNEKLFF.

A few counts support this clone. The chain recombines TRBV19 with TRBJ1-2, with TRBD1 matching over 8 bases. The CDR3 loop spans 14 amino acids. The junction had 6 bases not matched to a gene; V was cut back by 5 bases and J by 4 bases. Germline lookup yields CDR1 LNHDA and CDR2 SQIVND (reference sequence). As DNA, the CDR3 is TGTGCCAGTAGTCCCGACAGGGGACCCTATGGCTACACCTTC. Residues: CASSPDRGPYGYTF. Supplemented by reference TRBV19 and TRBJ1-2, the full variable domain reads DGGITQSPKYLFRKEGQNVTLSCEQNLNHDAMYWYRQDPGQGLRLIYYSQIVNDFQKGDIAEGYSVSREKKESFPLTVTSAQKNPTAFYLCASSPDRGPYGYTFGSGTRLTVV.

The CDR3 reads CASTAGRAASTDTQYF. The CDR3 DNA is TGTGCCAGCACAGCTGGGAGGGCTGCTAGCACAGATACGCAGTATTTT. The V call is TRBV5-4, the J call TRBJ2-3; 7 bases agree with TRBD2. Germline CDR1 SGHNT, CDR2 YYREEE (reference sequence). V was pared by 6 bases and J by 0 bases, with 10 bases of the junction left unmatched. The CDR3 totals 16 residues.

This clone has only a few counts. The genes are TRBV30 and TRBJ1-1; D is possibly TRBD1 (5 bases). V was cut by 4 bases and J by 10 bases, with 25 bases left in between. Germline V gene lookup returns CDR1 GTSNPN and CDR2 SVGIG (reference sequence). The CDR3 has 15 amino acids. The CDR3 DNA follows: TGTGCCTGGACCAGGGAGGCACAGGTTCGGGTTGGAGCTTTCTTT. Its protein product is CAWTREAQVRVGAFF.

This clone has just one count. The chain links TRBV28 to TRBJ2-1; D gene ambiguous. The CDR3 contains 10 residues. V was trimmed by 3 bases and J by 12 bases, leaving 6 bases between them. Germline values: CDR1 MDHEN, CDR2 SYDVKM. The CDR3, as DNA: TGTGCCAGCAGTTTTGGGCCGCAGTTCTTC. Translating gives CASSFGPQFF.

This chain links TRBV10-3 with TRBJ2-1, with 7 positions matching TRBD1. The CDR3 contains 15 residues. The junction had 8 bases not matched to a gene; V was cut back by 7 bases and J by 2 bases. Germline values: CDR1 ENHRY, CDR2 SYGVKD. The CDR3 region is CAITSRQGAYNEQFF. The CDR3 DNA reads TGTGCCATCACCTCAAGGCAGGGGGCCTACAATGAGCAGTTCTTC.

The chain links TRBV9 to TRBJ2-1; 7 bases are shared with TRBD2. The CDR3 contains 14 residues. Germline-derived CDR1 and CDR2 are SGDLS and YYNGEE. Losses at the gene ends were 4 bases for V and 8 bases for J; bases not matched to a gene: 9. The CDR3 loop is CASSSGLVIHEQFF. As DNA, the CDR3 is TGTGCCAGCAGCTCAGGACTAGTTATTCATGAGCAGTTCTTC.

CDR3 sequence reads: CASSPRGSGDPYNEQFF. CDR3 bases: TGTGCCAGCAGCCCCAGGGGTAGCGGGGACCCCTACAATGAGCAGTTCTTC. The chain combines TRBV4-2 with TRBJ2-1; 8 nucleotides line up with TRBD2. Germline V gives CDR1 LGHNA, CDR2 YNFKEQ. The CDR3 extends over 17 amino acids. J lost 2 bases, V lost 4 bases, and 10 bases had no gene match.

This clone was observed a handful of times. The V call is TRBV5-6, the J call TRBJ2-1; possible D gene TRBD2, 6 bases. V gave up 0 bases and J gave up 6 bases, with 16 bases separating them. Germline-derived CDR1 and CDR2 are SGHDT and YYEEEE. This CDR3 contains 16 residues. Written as DNA, the CDR3 is TGTGCCAGCAGCTTGGTTACGACTAGTGTTTCCAATGAGCAGTTCTTC. This sequence encodes CASSLVTTSVSNEQFF.

The J gene is TRBJ2-2, the V gene TRBV13; TRBD1 aligns across 9 bases. The CDR3 length is 14 residues. The junction had 8 bases not matched to a gene; V was cut back by 9 bases and J by 6 bases. Germline lookup yields CDR1 PRHDT and CDR2 FYEKMQ (reference sequence). The CDR3 DNA reads as TGTGCCAGTAGACCGGGACAGGGACCCGGGGAGCTGTTTTTT. Translation: CASRPGQGPGELFF.

The rearrangement links TRBV14 to TRBJ1-4; 7 bases line up with TRBD1. The CDR3 length is 14 residues. V shed 4 bases, J shed 3 bases, and the junction held 2 bases outside the gene matches. CDR1 SGHDN and CDR2 FVKESK come from the germline V gene. For the CDR3, the DNA is TGTGCCAGCAGCCTTACAGGGGCTAATGAAAAACTGTTTTTT. Translated: CASSLTGANEKLFF.

This rearrangement joins TRBV2 to TRBJ1-1, with no clear D. The V and J ends lost 3 bases and 2 bases respectively, with 7 bases between them. Germline assignment: CDR1 SNHLY and CDR2 FYNNEI. The CDR3 sequence is 13 residues long. The CDR3 loop is CASSEESNTEAFF. CDR3 sequence (DNA): TGTGCCAGCAGTGAGGAGTCTAACACTGAAGCTTTCTTT.

This chain joins TRBV25-1 and TRBJ2-1; TRBD1 agrees at 10 bases. Germline CDR1 and CDR2: MGHDK and SYGVNS. The length of the CDR3 is 16 residues. With V trimmed by 5 bases and J by 11 bases, 15 bases remained unmatched. DNA for the CDR3: TGTGCCAGCAGTCTAAGGACAGGGGGACTCCCCAGTAAGCAGTTCTTC. Translation gives CASSLRTGGLPSKQFF.

The rearrangement joins TRBV5-1 to TRBJ1-2; no clear D gene. The V end was cut by 1 base, the J end by 2 bases, with 15 bases between. CDR3 size: 16 residues. Germline V CDR1 and CDR2: SGHRS, YFSETQ. CDR3 sequence: CASSLSYPGENYGYTF. The CDR3 region has the DNA TGCGCCAGCAGCTTGTCGTATCCTGGAGAGAACTATGGCTACACCTTC.

This rearrangement joins TRBV5-4 to TRBJ2-3; D ambiguous. The CDR3 contains 13 residues. CDR1 and CDR2 (germline): SGHNT, YYREEE (reference sequence). The germline V and J ends were trimmed by 6 bases and 2 bases, with 10 bases remaining between them. The CDR3 reads CASTELYTDTQYF. CDR3 DNA sequence: TGTGCCAGCACCGAACTCTACACAGATACGCAGTATTTT.

This clone occurred once. The chain employs TRBV25-1 and TRBJ1-2; 9 nucleotides match TRBD1. The CDR3 covers 14 residues. Losses at the gene ends were 4 bases for V and 8 bases for J; bases not matched to a gene: 8. Germline CDR1 reads MGHDK; CDR2 reads SYGVNS. Written as DNA, the CDR3 is TGTGCCAGCAGTGTGGGACAGGGAACCAAAGGCTACACCTTC. Protein: CASSVGQGTKGYTF.